The 22 T cell receptor beta chains presented below share a single source sample, sequenced in a study of T cells in Graves' hyperthyroidism and ophthalmopathy. The CDR3 regions of TCR beta were amplified from RNA transcripts. Using the HTBI primer set, a first-round RT-PCR was run on the TCR CDR3. One entry per CDR3 protein results from TCRdb running MiXCR on the multiplex PCR reads. The data hold around 99,000 distinct CDR3 sequences, with about 15% observed a single time. Sequencing was performed on blood. The receptors were gathered from a woman between 45 and 60 years old with Graves' hyperthyroidism.

This clonotype was detected ten times or more. The V call is TRBV14, the J call TRBJ2-7, with TRBD2 as a possible D gene (5 bases). V was trimmed by 5 bases and J by 2 bases, leaving 10 bases between them. CDR1 is SGHDN and CDR2 is FVKESK in the germline V gene. The CDR3 contains 13 residues. The CDR3 loop reads CASSSVGAYEQYV. The DNA for the CDR3 is TGTGCCAGCAGCTCCGTCGGGGCCTACGAGCAGTACGTC.

This clonotype has a single count. This chain joins TRBV28 and TRBJ1-1, with a tentative D call TRBD1 (6 bases). Germline V gene data show CDR1 as MDHEN and CDR2 as SYDVKM. V lost 5 bases, J lost 0 bases, and 16 bases lay in between. This CDR3 spans 16 amino acids. In nucleotides, the CDR3 is TGTGCCAGCAGTGGTCCGGCAGGGGCCCTGAACACTGAAGCTTTCTTT. Its translation: CASSGPAGALNTEAFF.

The sample holds many counts of this clonotype. This chain connects TRBV20-1 to TRBJ2-1; 10 nucleotides agree with TRBD2. Germline loops: CDR1 DFQATT, CDR2 SNEGSKA (reference sequence). The CDR3 is 14 residues long. Unmatched junction bases numbered 7, after V lost 1 base and J lost 10 bases. CDR3 in DNA: TGCAGTGCTAGAGGGCTAGCGGGAGCAGACGAGCAGTTCTTC. It specifies CSARGLAGADEQFF.

The V call is TRBV20-1, the J call TRBJ2-2, with D perhaps matching TRBD2 (6 bases). The CDR3 is 19 residues long. V dropped 5 bases and J dropped 5 bases, with 30 bases sitting between them. CDR1 and CDR2 (germline): DFQATT, SNEGSKA (reference sequence). The CDR3 DNA is TGCAGTGCTCCTCAACCACCCCTTCCCGGGGGAGTAGGTACCGGGGAGCTGTTTTTT. It specifies CSAPQPPLPGGVGTGELFF.

The rearrangement links TRBV28 to TRBJ2-7; 7 bases match TRBD2. The CDR3 extends over 17 amino acids. CDR1 MDHEN and CDR2 SYDVKM come from the germline V gene. With V trimmed by 1 base and J by 6 bases, 15 bases remained unmatched. In DNA form, the CDR3 reads TGTGCCAGCAGTTTATCAGCCTCGCCAGGGAGGGTCGGCGAGCAGTACTTC. As protein: CASSLSASPGRVGEQYF. Full variable domain (rest looked up from reference TRBV28 and TRBJ2-7): DVKVTQSSRYLVKRTGEKVFLECVQDMDHENMFWYRQDPGLGLRLIYFSYDVKMKEKGDIPEGYSVSREKKERFSLILESASTNQTSMYLCASSLSASPGRVGEQYFGPGTRLTVT.

The rearrangement joins TRBV10-2 to TRBJ1-4; no clear D gene. V lost 0 bases to trimming and J lost 8 bases, with 10 bases between them. The CDR3 contains 14 residues. Germline values: CDR1 WSHSY, CDR2 SAAADI. For the CDR3, the DNA is TGCGCCAGCAGTGAGTCGACTGGCAGGGAAAAACTGTTTTTT. Amino acid sequence: CASSESTGREKLFF.

The rearrangement uses TRBV20-1 and TRBJ2-1, with 14 bases matching TRBD2. Losses at the gene ends were 5 bases for V and 13 bases for J; bases not matched to a gene: 10. The germline V gene encodes CDR1 DFQATT and CDR2 SNEGSKA (reference sequence). This CDR3 is built from 14 residues. In nucleotides, the CDR3 is TGCAGTGCTCCCAGACTAGCGGGAGGGGTCGCTCAGTTCTTC. Translation gives CSAPRLAGGVAQFF.

This clonotype occurred many times. This chain uses TRBV6-1 with TRBJ1-1; D is uncertain. Trimming cost V 8 bases and J 4 bases, with 20 bases left between them. This CDR3 has 15 amino acids. In germline, CDR1 is MNHNS, CDR2 SASEGT. CDR3 amino acids: CASSRWAAEFTEAFF. The CDR3 DNA reads TGTGCCAGCTCCAGATGGGCGGCTGAGTTCACTGAAGCTTTCTTT.

This clonotype has a count of ten or more. The CDR3 sequence is CASSPKGLAGVRAGELFF. The DNA for the CDR3 is TGTGCCAGCTCACCGAAGGGACTAGCGGGAGTTCGCGCCGGGGAGCTGTTTTTT. The chain links TRBV18 to TRBJ2-2, with TRBD2 identical over 14 bases. V was clipped by 3 bases and J by 6 bases; unmatched bases: 9. The CDR3 loop spans 18 amino acids. The germline gives CDR1 KGHSH, CDR2 LQKENI.

This clonotype has ten or more counts. A clone one base away is much larger, so this may be a read error. The rearrangement links TRBV3-1 to TRBJ1-6, with D unclear. The CDR3 contains 14 residues. V shed 4 bases and J shed 6 bases, with 10 bases lying between them. Germline CDR1 reads LGHDT; CDR2 reads YNNKEL (reference sequence). CDR3 DNA sequence: TGTGCCAGCAGCCGATCGGCAGCTAATTCACCCCTCCACTTT. As protein: CASSRSAANSPLHF. The full variable domain, in which reference TRBV3-1 and TRBJ1-6 provide the parts outside the CDR3, is DTAVSQTPKYLVTQMGNDKSIKCEQNLGHDTMYWYKQDSKKFLKIMFSYNNKELIINETVPNRFSPKSPDKAHLNLHINSLELGDSAVYFCASSRSAANSPLHFGNGTRLTVT.

CDR3 sequence (DNA): TGTGCCAGCATTCCCGGGACAGGGGCTCGTTTGTACTTC. This gives the protein CASIPGTGARLYF. This sequence joins TRBV2 and TRBJ2-5; 10 positions match TRBD1. Germline values: CDR1 SNHLY, CDR2 FYNNEI. The V and J ends lost 7 bases and 13 bases, in that order; junction bases with no gene match: 12. The CDR3 runs 13 residues.

The sample holds many counts of this clonotype. The chain uses TRBV7-8 and TRBJ2-1, with TRBD2 matching 9 bases. V shed 0 bases, J shed 8 bases, and the junction held 5 bases outside the gene matches. Germline V gene sequence: CDR1 SGHVS, CDR2 FQNEAQ. The CDR3 sequence is 15 residues long. The CDR3 region is CASSLASGSRDEQFF. The CDR3 DNA follows: TGTGCCAGCAGCTTAGCTAGCGGGAGTCGTGATGAGCAGTTCTTC.

This clonotype has at least ten counts. The V and J genes are TRBV27 and TRBJ2-3; 8 nucleotides match TRBD1. The V gene end was trimmed by 5 bases and the J gene end by 2 bases; junction bases not matched to a gene: 6. This CDR3 is built from 15 residues. Per germline, CDR1 MNHEY and CDR2 SMNVEV (reference sequence). CDR3 sequence (DNA): TGTGCCAGCAGTAAAGACAGGGGATACACAGATACGCAGTATTTT. It translates to CASSKDRGYTDTQYF.

The V call is TRBV19, the J call TRBJ2-7; tentatively, D is TRBD2 (5 bases). V shed 5 bases and J shed 0 bases, with 14 bases lying between them. The CDR3 consists of 15 residues. Per the germline V gene, CDR1 is LNHDA and CDR2 is SQIVND (reference sequence). In DNA form, the CDR3 reads TGTGCCAGTAGTTTCGCAACGGGGAGCTCCTACGAGCAGTACGTC. Translating it yields CASSFATGSSYEQYV.

This clonotype was seen repeatedly, ten times or more. The CDR3 reads CASSPIGGKETQYF. The CDR3 nucleotides are TGTGCCAGCAGCCCAATCGGGGGGAAAGAGACCCAGTACTTC. The chain carries TRBV7-3 and TRBJ2-5; 7 positions match TRBD2. CDR1 is SGHTA, CDR2 FQGTGA, per germline. Trimming took 5 bases from V and 3 from J; bases not matched to a gene: 6. This CDR3 has 14 residues.

The sample holds many counts of this clonotype. The rearrangement joins TRBV28 to TRBJ2-7, with a possible D match to TRBD1 (6 bases). The CDR3 is 14 residues long. V was pared by 6 bases and J by 2 bases, with 14 bases between. The germline V gene encodes CDR1 MDHEN and CDR2 SYDVKM. The DNA of the CDR3 is TGTGCCAGCAGGATACAGGGCCTTACCTACGAGCAGTACTTC. It translates to CASRIQGLTYEQYF.

A few counts support this clonotype. This chain uses TRBV13 with TRBJ2-1, with 8 bases that match TRBD2. With 5 bases clipped from V and 1 base from J, the junction kept 7 bases outside the gene matches. The CDR3 spans 16 residues. In germline, CDR1 is PRHDT, CDR2 FYEKMQ (reference sequence). The CDR3 bases are TGTGCCAGCAGCGGACCGGGACTAGTATCCTACAATGAGCAGTTCTTC. Protein: CASSGPGLVSYNEQFF.

The chain recombines TRBV6-2 or TRBV6-3 with TRBJ2-2; 11 bases match TRBD1. With 1 base clipped from V and 6 bases from J, the junction kept 4 bases outside the gene matches. There are 16 residues in the CDR3. Per germline, CDR1 MNHEY and CDR2 SVGEGT. Here the CDR3 DNA reads TGTGCCAGCAGTTACTATGGACAGGGGGCGCCCGGGGAGCTGTTTTTT. It yields the protein CASSYYGQGAPGELFF.

This clonotype was observed many times. The chain has TRBV28 and TRBJ2-7; possible D gene TRBD1, 6 bases. Germline loops: CDR1 MDHEN, CDR2 SYDVKM. The CDR3 covers 14 residues. Trimming left V 2 bases short and J 6 bases short, with 14 bases between. The CDR3 nucleotides read TGTGCCAGCAGTTTAGGTGGCAGGGGTTCCGAGCAGTACTTC. This translates into CASSLGGRGSEQYF.

This clonotype has ten or more counts. The chain has TRBV12-3 or TRBV12-4 and TRBJ2-2; TRBD2 agrees at 8 bases. Losses at the gene ends were 10 bases for V and 0 bases for J; bases not matched to a gene: 7. The CDR3 extends over 15 amino acids. CDR3 sequence (DNA): TGTGCCATCACTAGCGGCGGTACGAACACCGGGGAGCTGTTTTTT. This gives the protein CAITSGGTNTGELFF.

At least ten counts were recorded for this clonotype. The rearrangement links TRBV2 to TRBJ2-3, with 9 bases fitting TRBD2. The length of the CDR3 is 16 residues. V lost 8 bases, J lost 5 bases, and 14 bases stayed unmatched. Per germline, CDR1 SNHLY and CDR2 FYNNEI. The CDR3 DNA reads TGTGCCAGCTCCCCGACTAGCGGTGTTATGGGAGATACGCAGTATTTT. Amino acid sequence: CASSPTSGVMGDTQYF.

The V and J genes are TRBV20-1 and TRBJ2-3; D is possibly TRBD1 (6 bases). This CDR3 is 14 amino acids long. Germline V lookup: CDR1 DFQATT, CDR2 SNEGSKA (reference sequence). Trimming pared 0 bases from V and 5 bases from J, leaving 12 bases between. CDR3 sequence reads: CSARDPGVGDTQYF. The CDR3 DNA reads TGCAGTGCTAGAGATCCAGGGGTCGGAGATACGCAGTATTTT.